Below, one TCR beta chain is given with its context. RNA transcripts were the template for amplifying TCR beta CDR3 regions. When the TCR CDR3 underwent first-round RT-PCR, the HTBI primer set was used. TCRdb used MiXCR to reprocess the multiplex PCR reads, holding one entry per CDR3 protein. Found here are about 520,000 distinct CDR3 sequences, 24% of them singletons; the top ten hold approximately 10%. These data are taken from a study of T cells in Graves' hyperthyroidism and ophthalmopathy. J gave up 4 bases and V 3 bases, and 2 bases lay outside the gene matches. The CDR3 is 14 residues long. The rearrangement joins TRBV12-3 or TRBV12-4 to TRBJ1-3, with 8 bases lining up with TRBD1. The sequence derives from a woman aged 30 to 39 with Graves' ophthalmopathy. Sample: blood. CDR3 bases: TGTGCCAGCAGTTTCGCAGGGGGCGGAAACACCATATATTTT. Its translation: CASSFAGGGNTIYF.